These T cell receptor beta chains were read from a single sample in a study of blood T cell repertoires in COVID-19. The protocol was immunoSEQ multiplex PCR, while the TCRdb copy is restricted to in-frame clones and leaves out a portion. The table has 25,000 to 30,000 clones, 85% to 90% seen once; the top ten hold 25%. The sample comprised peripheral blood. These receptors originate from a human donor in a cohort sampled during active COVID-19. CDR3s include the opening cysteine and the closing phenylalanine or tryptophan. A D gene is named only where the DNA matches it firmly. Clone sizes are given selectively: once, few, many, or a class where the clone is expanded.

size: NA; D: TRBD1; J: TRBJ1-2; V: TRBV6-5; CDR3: CASSYNRGRGETF; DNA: TGTGCCAGCAGTTACAACAGGGGGCGCGGGGAAACCTTC
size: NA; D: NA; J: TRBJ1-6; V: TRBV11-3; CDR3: CASTRTRNSPLHF; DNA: TGTGCCAGCACCAGGACAAGGAATTCACCCCTCCACTTT
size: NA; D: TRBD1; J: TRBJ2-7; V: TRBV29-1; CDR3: CSVEAGGGYEQYF; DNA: TGCAGCGTTGAGGCAGGGGGCGGCTACGAGCAGTACTTC
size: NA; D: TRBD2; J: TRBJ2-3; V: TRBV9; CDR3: CASSKVGGLAATDTQYF; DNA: TGTGCCAGCAGCAAAGTAGGCGGACTAGCGGCCACAGATACGCAGTATTTT
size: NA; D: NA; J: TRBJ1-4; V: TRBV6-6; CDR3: CASSYGQGREKLFF; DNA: TGTGCCAGCAGTTATGGGCAGGGGAGAGAAAAACTGTTTTTT
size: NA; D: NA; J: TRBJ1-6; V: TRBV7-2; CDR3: CASSLVWTRNSPLHF; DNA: TGTGCCAGCAGCTTAGTGTGGACAAGGAATTCACCCCTCCACTTT
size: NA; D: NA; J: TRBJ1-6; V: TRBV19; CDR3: CASSIGQRYSPLHF; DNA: TGTGCCAGTAGTATAGGACAGAGATATTCACCCCTCCACTTT
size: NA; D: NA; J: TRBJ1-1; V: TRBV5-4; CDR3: CASSYVPATEAFF; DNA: TGTGCCAGCAGCTACGTCCCTGCGACTGAAGCTTTCTTT
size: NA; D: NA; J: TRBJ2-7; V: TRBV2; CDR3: CASTEQGHSYEQYF; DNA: TGTGCCAGCACCGAGCAGGGACATAGCTACGAGCAGTACTTC
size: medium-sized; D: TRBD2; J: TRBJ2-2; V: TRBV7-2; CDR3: CASSELAGDTGELFF; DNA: TGTGCCAGCAGCGAGCTAGCGGGGGACACCGGGGAGCTGTTTTTT
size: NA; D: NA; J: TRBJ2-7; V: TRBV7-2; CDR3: CASSWGDRYEQYF; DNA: TGTGCCAGCAGCTGGGGGGATCGCTACGAGCAGTACTTC
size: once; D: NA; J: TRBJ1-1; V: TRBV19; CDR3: CASSIRSGGGMNTEAFF; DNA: TGTGCCAGTAGTATACGTTCCGGGGGAGGGATGAACACTGAAGCTTTCTTT
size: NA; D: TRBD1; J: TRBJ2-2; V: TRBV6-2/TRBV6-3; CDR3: CASSSRQGVAGELFF; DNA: TGTGCCAGCAGTAGCCGACAGGGGGTAGCCGGGGAGCTGTTTTTT
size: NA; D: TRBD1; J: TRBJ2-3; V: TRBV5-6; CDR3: CASSIGQGTQYF; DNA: TGTGCCAGCAGTATCGGACAGGGGACGCAGTATTTT
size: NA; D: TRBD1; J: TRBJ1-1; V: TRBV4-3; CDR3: CASSQGTGGIPEAFF; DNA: TGCGCCAGCAGCCAAGGGACAGGGGGCATACCTGAAGCTTTCTTT
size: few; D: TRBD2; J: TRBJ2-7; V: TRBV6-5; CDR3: CASSIAGEYEQYF; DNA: TGTGCCAGCAGTATAGCGGGTGAATACGAGCAGTACTTC
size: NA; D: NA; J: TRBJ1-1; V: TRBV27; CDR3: CASRFWANTEAFF; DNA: TGTGCCAGCAGGTTTTGGGCGAACACTGAAGCTTTCTTT
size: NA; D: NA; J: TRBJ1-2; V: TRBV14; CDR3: CASSPPSRDYGYTF; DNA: TGTGCCAGCAGCCCACCATCTCGGGACTATGGCTACACCTTC